The 20 T cell receptor beta chains given below trace back to one sample, sequenced in a study of early T cells in non-severe SARS-CoV-2 infection. TCRdb re-derived calls from the 5' RACE reads in MiXCR, one entry per CDR3 protein. The table shows about 60,000 distinct CDR3 sequences, with roughly 13% occurring only once. The specimen was whole blood. Every receptor here comes from an adult who was a healthcare worker with PCR-confirmed SARS-CoV-2 infection or an uninfected control (not recorded which).

This clonotype showed up just a few times. V is TRBV5-4 and J is TRBJ2-1; D not resolved. Germline V lookup: CDR1 SGHNT, CDR2 YYREEE (reference sequence). Trimming removed 2 bases from V and 0 bases from J, with 6 bases in between. The CDR3 length is 14 residues. DNA for the CDR3: TGTGCCAGCAGCTTTAGGGCCTCCTACAATGAGCAGTTCTTC. It encodes CASSFRASYNEQFF.

This clonotype was seen repeatedly, ten times or more. The genes are TRBV7-6 and TRBJ2-1; 8 bases agree with TRBD1. V trimming: 5 bases; J trimming: 2 bases; junction bases outside the gene matches: 5. The length of the CDR3 is 15 residues. Germline V gives CDR1 SGHVS, CDR2 FNYEAQ. The CDR3 is CASSHDRGTYNEQFF. The CDR3 nucleotides read TGTGCCAGCAGCCATGACAGGGGCACCTACAATGAGCAGTTCTTC.

The chain has TRBV28 and TRBJ1-5; D ambiguous. Germline CDR1 is MDHEN and CDR2 is SYDVKM. There are 13 residues in the CDR3. The V end lost 6 bases, the J end lost 4 bases, and 10 bases lay between the germline ends. CDR3 sequence: CASSAQENQPQHF. The CDR3 DNA is TGTGCCAGCAGCGCGCAGGAAAATCAGCCCCAGCATTTT.

V is TRBV7-9 and J is TRBJ1-4, with 8 bases identical to TRBD1. V dropped 4 bases and J dropped 8; count of bases not matched to a gene: 9. The CDR3 has 15 residues. Germline assignment: CDR1 SEHNR and CDR2 FQNEAQ (reference sequence). CDR3 DNA: TGTGCCAGCAGCTACAGGGGGGGTGAGAAAGAAAAACTGTTTTTT. Translated, it gives CASSYRGGEKEKLFF.

The chain couples TRBV25-1 to TRBJ1-2; D gene uncertain. This CDR3 comprises 12 residues. The germline V and J ends were trimmed by 4 bases and 4 bases, with 7 bases remaining between them. Germline V gene data show CDR1 as MGHDK and CDR2 as SYGVNS. The CDR3: CASSGQVYGYTF. The CDR3, as DNA: TGTGCCAGCAGTGGTCAAGTCTATGGCTACACCTTC.

The chain has TRBV6-2 or TRBV6-3 and TRBJ2-7, with 8 bases matching TRBD1. Germline assignment: CDR1 MNHEY and CDR2 SVGEGT. V lost 2 bases to trimming and J lost 0 bases; unmatched junction nucleotides: 3. The CDR3 is 15 amino acids. CDR3 coding DNA: TGTGCCAGCAGTTACCCGGGACAGGCCTCCTACGAGCAGTACTTC. This sequence encodes CASSYPGQASYEQYF.

The chain carries TRBV24-1 and TRBJ2-5; D might be TRBD1 (6 bases). V gave up 5 bases and J gave up 3 bases, with 12 bases separating them. The CDR3 spans 14 residues. Germline lookup yields CDR1 KGHDR and CDR2 SFDVKD. CDR3 residues: CATSARTVKETQYF. CDR3 sequence (DNA): TGTGCCACCAGTGCCCGGACAGTAAAAGAGACCCAGTACTTC.

The sample holds a few counts of this clonotype. The gene calls are TRBV28 and TRBJ1-5; unclear D gene. Trimming removed 2 bases at V and 6 bases at J, with 14 bases between. Per germline, CDR1 MDHEN and CDR2 SYDVKM. The CDR3 sequence is 15 residues long. The CDR3, as DNA: TGTGCCAGCAGTTTAGGCGGACGTAGGGTTCAGCCCCAGCATTTT. Translated: CASSLGGRRVQPQHF.

The chain carries TRBV7-9 and TRBJ1-4, with D perhaps matching TRBD1 (5 bases). The CDR3 has 15 amino acids. V shed 1 base and J shed 7 bases, with 13 bases lying between them. Per germline, CDR1 SEHNR and CDR2 FQNEAQ (reference sequence). As DNA, the CDR3 is TGTGCCAGCAGCTTAGATCGGGGGGAGTCTGAAAAACTGTTTTTT. Protein: CASSLDRGESEKLFF.

This clonotype is judged medium-sized. This rearrangement joins TRBV20-1 to TRBJ1-4; D gene unclear. In germline, CDR1 is DFQATT, CDR2 SNEGSKA (reference sequence). V was pared by 4 bases and J by 5 bases, with 14 bases between. This CDR3 has 14 residues. Here the CDR3 DNA reads TGCAGTGCTATTCCCGCAGACAAAAATGAAAAACTGTTTTTT. Its protein product is CSAIPADKNEKLFF.

This clonotype appeared many times. The chain carries TRBV11-2 and TRBJ2-3; D unresolved. The CDR3 has 14 residues. From germline, CDR1 is SGHAT and CDR2 FQNNGV. Deletions cut 1 base from V and 3 bases from J, with 8 bases between. The CDR3 DNA sequence: TGTGCCAGCAGCTTAGTGACCAGTACAGATACGCAGTATTTT. Translation: CASSLVTSTDTQYF.

This clonotype was seen ten or more times. This CDR3 is CASSPSGDQETQYF. CDR3 DNA: TGTGCCAGCTCACCTAGCGGGGACCAAGAGACCCAGTACTTC. The rearrangement links TRBV18 to TRBJ2-5, with 8 bases aligning to TRBD2. Looked up from germline, CDR1 is KGHSH and CDR2 is LQKENI. The junction had 0 bases not matched to a gene; V was cut back by 3 bases and J by 0 bases. CDR3 length: 14 residues.

This clonotype appeared many times. The chain couples TRBV7-9 to TRBJ2-2; a weak D match, TRBD2 (5 bases). There are 13 residues in the CDR3. CDR1 and CDR2 (germline): SEHNR, FQNEAQ (reference sequence). Trimming took off 5 bases at V and 6 bases at J, with 10 bases between the two ends. The DNA for the CDR3 is TGTGCCAGCAGCACCGAGGGTCCCGGGGAGCTGTTTTTT. Encoded protein: CASSTEGPGELFF.

The table lists this clonotype with a few counts. The V gene is TRBV7-9, the J gene TRBJ2-1, with D hard to call. V dropped 3 bases and J dropped 4 bases, with 13 bases sitting between them. The CDR3 extends over 15 amino acids. The germline gives CDR1 SEHNR, CDR2 FQNEAQ (reference sequence). CDR3 nucleotide sequence: TGTGCCAGCAGCTTGGGCAGGACCGATTACAATGAGCAGTTCTTC. Its translation: CASSLGRTDYNEQFF. Full variable domain (missing parts from reference TRBV7-9 and TRBJ2-1): DTGVSQNPRHKITKRGQNVTFRCDPISEHNRLYWYRQTLGQGPEFLTYFQNEAQLEKSRLLSDRFSAERPKGSFSTLEIQRTEQGDSAMYLCASSLGRTDYNEQFFGPGTRLTVL.

This clonotype appeared a few times. V gene TRBV20-1 combines with J gene TRBJ2-3; the match to TRBD1 covers 10 bases. The CDR3 has 19 residues. Trimming removed 3 bases from V and 2 bases from J; junction bases left unmatched: 17. Germline V gene lookup returns CDR1 DFQATT and CDR2 SNEGSKA (reference sequence). CDR3 nucleotide sequence: TGCAGTGCTAGTAGACAGACAGGGGGCTCTTCCTCGTCCACAGATACGCAGTATTTT. Translated: CSASRQTGGSSSSTDTQYF.

In this sample, this clonotype turned up many times. The genes are TRBV4-1 and TRBJ1-4, with no clear D. CDR1 is MGHRA and CDR2 is YSYEKL in the germline V gene. V shed 0 bases and J shed 5 bases, with 10 bases lying between them. This CDR3 spans 15 amino acids. As DNA, the CDR3 is TGCGCCAGCAGCCAAGATAGGGCGGAAAATGAAAAACTGTTTTTT. Translating it yields CASSQDRAENEKLFF.

This clonotype occurred many times. The chain couples TRBV20-1 to TRBJ1-1; the D is unclear. Germline V CDR1 and CDR2: DFQATT, SNEGSKA (reference sequence). The germline V and J ends were trimmed by 0 bases and 4 bases, with 12 bases remaining between them. The CDR3 extends over 14 amino acids. The CDR3 protein is CSARDRGVGTEAFF. In nucleotides, the CDR3 is TGCAGTGCTAGAGATCGCGGGGTGGGCACTGAAGCTTTCTTT.

Points on this clonotype: Its ends do not fully match the called genes, so a read error is possible. The V and J genes are TRBV28 and TRBJ2-5; perhaps D is TRBD1 or TRBD2 (5 bases each). The CDR3 is 12 amino acids. CDR1 and CDR2 (germline): MDHEN, SYDVKM. CDR3 sequence (DNA): TGTGCCAGCAGTTTATGGCAGAAGGGGAGTAACTTC. This translates into CASSLWQKGSNF.

This clonotype showed up many times. The chain is built from TRBV4-1 and TRBJ2-4; 9 bases line up with TRBD2. This CDR3 is built from 15 residues. Trimming cost V 1 base and J 11 bases; bases outside gene matches: 9. Germline values: CDR1 MGHRA, CDR2 YSYEKL. This CDR3 is CASSQGLAARAVQYF. CDR3 in DNA: TGCGCCAGCAGCCAAGGACTAGCGGCAAGGGCGGTTCAGTACTTC.

CDR3 DNA: TGTGCCAGCAAAGACAGGGTCGGCGGCTACACCTTC. As protein: CASKDRVGGYTF. The chain has TRBV6-6 and TRBJ1-2; 7 nucleotides line up with TRBD1. V lost 7 bases to trimming and J lost 8 bases; unmatched junction nucleotides: 7. The CDR3 is 12 residues long. The germline V gene has CDR1 MNHNY and CDR2 SVGAGI (reference sequence).